This T cell receptor (beta chain) comes out of a study of monozygotic twins with inflammatory bowel disease. A remark on this clonotype: The antigen is unknown.

This CDR3 is 15 amino acids long. Germline loops: CDR1 SGHRS, CDR2 YFSETQ. Following a re-call of the 5' RACE reads, TCRdb has one entry per CDR3 protein and lacks DNA. The sample includes over 110,000 distinct CDR3 sequences. General study points: Discordant twins had repertoire similarity that did not differ from that of concordant twins, possibly from limited power.

Donors gave 2.5 ml of blood apiece. The source of this sequence is a human donor with ulcerative colitis or Crohn's disease, or a healthy co-twin of an affected twin (not recorded which). Sample: blood. The rearrangement joins TRBV5-1 to TRBJ2-1; the TCRdb call, TRBD2, lacks DNA for checking. Here the CDR3 reads CASSFGLAVSNEQFF.